This TCR beta chain was documented in a study of blood T cell repertoires in COVID-19 (dated by TCRdb to 2018 to 2020). Looking at the study overall: Samples covering the acute and convalescent phases of COVID-19 were provided by collaborators in the United States, Italy and Spain. The prospective study material was composed of cDNA or gDNA derived from T cells, B-cell-depleted T cells, or PBMCs. The dataset comprised deeply sampled blood TCRbeta repertoires from subjects exposed to, actively infected with, or recovered from COVID-19. The repertoires were released in a freely available public database meant as a resource for research on the immune response to SARS-CoV-2. The samples were drawn from two sources: the first 160 participants of the ongoing ImmuneRACE study, and 1,200 or so subjects contributed by 6 global collaborators. Sample metadata almost always included a de-identified subject ID, COVID-19 status, age in years and sex. HLA class I and class II types, where available, came from metadata supplied by the sample provider rather than from assay-based typing. Study-wide findings and limitations: Clinical and demographic metadata were provided uncurated, with the amount varying by source and participant.

There are a few counts of this clone. Its antigen is not yet known. No qualities accompany the bases; no much larger clone lies one base away. TCRbeta CDR3 regions were amplified from genomic DNA using the immunoSEQ Assay, a bias-controlled multiplex PCR. In the original analysis: Within the assay, amplification of reference gene primers was used to estimate how many nucleated cells each sample contained. To quantify the absolute abundance of each unique TCRbeta CDR3 rearrangement, sequence reads were collapsed and filtered. For each sample, productive Simpson clonality was calculated as the square root of Simpson's diversity index over productive rearrangements. The source is immuneACCESS, and TCRdb retained only in-frame sequences with V and J called. Part of the clones is not carried over; for the studies checked, unresolved V genes explain less than half of this, and the remainder is unexplained. For V, J and clone size, that table is used; D and trimming come from the DNA. This sample is represented by about 210,000 clones; about four fifths of them were singletons. Roughly 12% of the sample goes to the ten largest clones.

Collaborating institutions collected whole blood in K2EDTA tubes following their own protocols. For TCRbeta analysis, collaborator samples were shipped as frozen whole blood, as isolated PBMCs, or as DNA extracted from either sample type. V is shortened by 4 bases, J by 0 bases, and the region joining them spans 3 bases. The CDR3 contains 12 residues, cysteine and phenylalanine counted. Here the CDR3 DNA is all that survives: 36 bases in frame from base 1. The germline V gene yields SGHRS for CDR1 and YFSETQ for CDR2. The rearranged segments are TRBV5-1 and TRBJ2-3, with the D gene uncertain. The sequenced sample was peripheral blood. This TCR came from a woman aged 40 to 55 with acute or convalescent COVID-19. The CDR3 region reads CASSPSTDTQYF. The DNA is as follows: TGCGCCAGCAGCCCGAGCACAGATACGCAGTATTTT.